The 30 T cell receptor beta chains presented below share a single source sample, sequenced in a study of shared clonotypes between healthy human individuals. Produced via immunoSEQ multiplex PCR; TCRdb's table is partial and in-frame only. The sample consists of more than 2,000,000 clones, around 90% of them appearing once. Sequenced input: naive CD4+ T cells sorted from blood. The subset was: CD45RA+ positively selected. The receptor set was obtained from a man in his late teens or twenties in good health.

The rearrangement links TRBV9 to TRBJ2-2, with 10 bases aligning to TRBD2. Germline-derived CDR1 and CDR2 are SGDLS and YYNGEE. The CDR3 is made up of 19 amino acids. Losses at the gene ends were 4 bases for V and 0 bases for J; bases not matched to a gene: 12. CDR3 coding DNA: TGTGCCAGCAGCCGTAGCTTACTAGCGGGGCGCTCGAACACCGGGGAGCTGTTTTTT. As protein: CASSRSLLAGRSNTGELFF.

This clone has just one count. The same CDR3 arises from other DNA sequences in this sample as well. The chain has TRBV10-1 and TRBJ2-5; the D gene is possibly TRBD2 (6 bases). The CDR3 contains 13 residues. Germline loops: CDR1 WNHNN, CDR2 SYGVQD (reference sequence). The V end lost 6 bases, the J end lost 1 base, and 9 bases lay between the germline ends. CDR3 DNA: TGCGCCAGCAGCCGGGACTCCCAAGAGACCCAGTACTTC. The encoded protein is CASSRDSQETQYF.

The chain links TRBV21-1 to TRBJ1-4. TRBV21-1 corresponds to a pseudogene. CDR3 length: 12 residues. CDR3 sequence (DNA): TGTGCCAGCAGCCGACTGATCGAAAAACTGTTTTTT. This gives the protein CASSRLIEKLFF.

V gene TRBV6-1 combines with J gene TRBJ1-4; 7 bases align to TRBD1. J gave up 8 bases and V 4 bases, and 10 bases lay outside the gene matches. This CDR3 comprises 15 residues. Looked up from germline, CDR1 is MNHNS and CDR2 is SASEGT. The CDR3 region is CASSVVGQPGEKLFF. Written as DNA, the CDR3 is TGTGCCAGCAGTGTCGTGGGACAGCCGGGAGAAAAACTGTTTTTT.

The chain recombines TRBV5-4 with TRBJ1-2; unclear D gene. From germline, CDR1 is SGHNT and CDR2 YYREEE (reference sequence). Trimming cost V 4 bases and J 8 bases, with 15 bases left between them. The CDR3 loop spans 13 amino acids. The CDR3 sequence is CASSVDGVVGYTF. For the CDR3, the DNA is TGTGCCAGCAGCGTAGACGGGGTCGTAGGCTACACCTTC.

V gene TRBV9 combines with J gene TRBJ2-1; TRBD1 aligns across 9 bases. This CDR3 has 18 amino acids. V gave up 4 bases and J gave up 7 bases; unmatched junction bases: 18. Looked up from germline, CDR1 is SGDLS and CDR2 is YYNGEE. The CDR3 bases are TGTGCCAGCAGCCCACGGCCCGGCACAAGGACAGGGGAGAATGAGCAGTTCTTC. Residues: CASSPRPGTRTGENEQFF.

The V call is TRBV28, the J call TRBJ1-3; no definite D call. There are 15 residues in the CDR3. Germline V gives CDR1 MDHEN, CDR2 SYDVKM. V lost 2 bases, J lost 1 base, and 9 bases lay in between. The CDR3 here is CASSLKTLSGNTIYF. CDR3 nucleotide sequence: TGTGCCAGCAGTTTAAAGACACTTTCTGGAAACACCATATATTTT.

This chain connects TRBV10-3 to TRBJ2-7; 9 bases agree with TRBD1. Trimming cost V 10 bases and J 9 bases; bases outside gene matches: 16. The CDR3 consists of 14 residues. Germline V gives CDR1 ENHRY, CDR2 SYGVKD. The CDR3 nucleotides read TGTGCCACCTATACCGGAGGACAGGGGTTCGCGCAGTACTTC. Translated: CATYTGGQGFAQYF.

This clone was detected once. The chain recombines TRBV5-4 with TRBJ2-7, with 7 nucleotides matching TRBD2. The CDR3 runs to 14 residues. V was clipped by 3 bases and J by 1 base; unmatched bases: 4. The germline V gene has CDR1 SGHNT and CDR2 YYREEE (reference sequence). CDR3 protein: CASSSRTSSYEQYF. CDR3 bases: TGTGCCAGCAGCTCCCGGACTAGTTCCTACGAGCAGTACTTC. Complete variable domain (other parts from reference TRBV5-4 and TRBJ2-7): ETGVTQSPTHLIKTRGQQVTLRCSSQSGHNTVSWYQQALGQGPQFIFQYYREEENGRGNFPPRFSGLQFPNYSSELNVNALELDDSALYLCASSSRTSSYEQYFGPGTRLTVT.

The chain carries TRBV7-9 and TRBJ2-5; 10 nucleotides agree with TRBD2. The length of the CDR3 is 15 residues. The V segment lost 4 bases and the J segment 1 base; nucleotides outside the gene matches: 3. CDR1 SEHNR and CDR2 FQNEAQ come from the germline V gene (reference sequence). CDR3 region: CASSYTSGAQETQYF. Written as DNA, the CDR3 is TGTGCCAGCAGCTATACTAGCGGGGCCCAAGAGACCCAGTACTTC.

The rearrangement joins TRBV9 to TRBJ1-5; 7 bases fit TRBD1. This CDR3 comprises 16 residues. Germline V lookup: CDR1 SGDLS, CDR2 YYNGEE. The junction had 8 bases not matched to a gene; V was cut back by 2 bases and J by 3 bases. The CDR3 here is CASSVSGQWDNQPQHF. The CDR3 DNA sequence: TGTGCCAGCAGCGTGTCGGGACAGTGGGACAATCAGCCCCAGCATTTT.

The V and J genes are TRBV7-9 and TRBJ2-5, with 8 nucleotides matching TRBD1. The better agreement between TRBJ2-7 and the DNA end casts doubt on the J call. The germline V gene encodes CDR1 SEHNR and CDR2 FQNEAQ (reference sequence). This CDR3 has 13 residues. Written as DNA, the CDR3 is TGTGCCAGCATCCGGACAGGGAAAAACGAGCAGTACTTC. As protein: CASIRTGKNEQYF.

This clone has just one count. The germline gene is not matched at one end of the junction; a read error may be the cause. The CDR3 DNA sequence: TGTGCCAGCAGCTGGGCGACAGGGGCCCAAGGGACCCAGTACTTC. Its protein is CASSWATGAQGTQYF. The chain combines TRBV5-6 with TRBJ2-5; 8 bases are shared with TRBD1. The CDR3 totals 15 residues. CDR1 is SGHDT, CDR2 YYEEEE, per germline.

This chain links TRBV5-4 with TRBJ2-7; TRBD1 matches at 10 bases. Germline CDR1 and CDR2: SGHNT and YYREEE (reference sequence). The CDR3 consists of 14 residues. The junction had 2 bases not matched to a gene; V was cut back by 3 bases and J by 2 bases. CDR3 amino acids: CASSSGTGAYEQYF. The CDR3 DNA reads TGTGCCAGCAGCTCCGGGACAGGGGCCTACGAGCAGTACTTC.

The V gene is TRBV30, the J gene TRBJ1-1; unclear D gene. This CDR3 is built from 13 residues. Germline V gene lookup returns CDR1 GTSNPN and CDR2 SVGIG (reference sequence). V lost 2 bases and J 6 bases, leaving 13 bases between the germline ends. The CDR3 region has the DNA TGTGCCTGGAGTTCGGCTTTTTGGGCTGAAGCTTTCTTT. Its protein product is CAWSSAFWAEAFF.

The chain joins TRBV2 to TRBJ1-1, with D uncertain. Trimming left V 6 bases short and J 1 base short, with 12 bases between. Germline CDR1 and CDR2: SNHLY and FYNNEI. The CDR3 extends over 14 amino acids. The CDR3 DNA reads TGTGCCAGCAGAGGTCCGGGCCGGAACACTGAAGCTTTCTTT. Translated: CASRGPGRNTEAFF.

This clone turned up a few times. The chain has TRBV18 and TRBJ1-2; the match to TRBD1 covers 10 bases. The trim removed 2 bases at V and 6 bases at J, leaving 18 bases unmatched. This CDR3 is 19 amino acids long. Germline-derived CDR1 and CDR2 are KGHSH and LQKENI. The CDR3 bases are TGTGCCAGCTCACCAAGGACTGCTTCGGGACAGGGGCTGCAGCATGGCTACACCTTC. Its translation is CASSPRTASGQGLQHGYTF.

The V gene is TRBV25-1, the J gene TRBJ2-3, with 9 positions matching TRBD1. Germline V CDR1 and CDR2: MGHDK, SYGVNS. The CDR3 has 16 residues. Losses at the gene ends were 4 bases for V and 4 bases for J; bases not matched to a gene: 9. In nucleotides, the CDR3 is TGTGCCAGCAGTGTTTCCGGGACAGGGTATCCAGATACGCAGTATTTT. Its protein product is CASSVSGTGYPDTQYF.

The chain employs TRBV7-9 and TRBJ1-5; D not certain. Per the germline V gene, CDR1 is SEHNR and CDR2 is FQNEAQ (reference sequence). The CDR3 contains 15 residues. Trimming left V 1 base short and J 4 bases short, with 11 bases between. CDR3 region: CASSLGGKRNQPQHF. DNA of the CDR3: TGTGCCAGCAGCTTAGGAGGGAAGAGGAATCAGCCCCAGCATTTT.

The V and J genes are TRBV19 and TRBJ2-7; D ambiguous. Trimming left V 3 bases short and J 0 bases short, with 9 bases between. The CDR3 runs 14 residues. Germline V lookup: CDR1 LNHDA, CDR2 SQIVND (reference sequence). DNA for the CDR3: TGTGCCAGTAGTATGGCGTTCTACTCCTACGAGCAGTACTTC. Translated, it gives CASSMAFYSYEQYF. Full variable domain (remainder filled in from reference TRBV19 and TRBJ2-7): DGGITQSPKYLFRKEGQNVTLSCEQNLNHDAMYWYRQDPGQGLRLIYYSQIVNDFQKGDIAEGYSVSREKKESFPLTVTSAQKNPTAFYLCASSMAFYSYEQYFGPGTRLTVT.

On this clone itself: At the DNA level, this CDR3 is encoded by other sequences in the same sample as well. The chain recombines TRBV10-3 with TRBJ1-1, with D hard to call. Germline CDR1 and CDR2: ENHRY and SYGVKD. Trimming cost V 0 bases and J 1 base, with 6 bases left between them. The CDR3 consists of 14 residues. The CDR3 spells CAISESRGNTEAFF. CDR3 sequence (DNA): TGTGCCATCAGTGAGTCTAGAGGGAACACTGAAGCTTTCTTT.

The chain uses TRBV27 and TRBJ1-4; tentatively, D is TRBD1 (5 bases). Germline V gene sequence: CDR1 MNHEY, CDR2 SMNVEV (reference sequence). The CDR3 has 16 amino acids. Trimming took 6 bases from V and 8 from J, leaving 22 bases between them. The CDR3 spells CASSYFLRVLGEKLFF. The CDR3 nucleotides read TGTGCCAGCAGCTACTTTCTCAGGGTCCTTGGGGAAAAACTGTTTTTT.

The chain recombines TRBV29-1 with TRBJ1-1; TRBD1 agrees at 9 bases. The V gene end was trimmed by 5 bases and the J gene end by 3 bases; junction bases not matched to a gene: 7. Looked up from germline, CDR1 is SQVTM and CDR2 is ANQGSEA. The CDR3 has 14 amino acids. The CDR3 DNA reads as TGCAGCGTTAAAACAGGGGGCCCGGACACTGAAGCTTTCTTT. It translates to CSVKTGGPDTEAFF.

The chain combines TRBV6-5 with TRBJ1-6; 9 bases map to TRBD1. The length of the CDR3 is 15 residues. The V and J ends lost 2 bases and 7 bases, in that order; junction bases with no gene match: 3. The germline V gene encodes CDR1 MNHEY and CDR2 SVGAGI. The CDR3 DNA reads as TGTGCCAGCAGTTACGGGGACAGGGTCAATTCACCCCTCCACTTT. Amino acids: CASSYGDRVNSPLHF.

V gene TRBV6-6 combines with J gene TRBJ1-6; unclear D gene. Trimming cost V 3 bases and J 7 bases, with 13 bases left between them. The CDR3 has 15 amino acids. Germline values: CDR1 MNHNY, CDR2 SVGAGI (reference sequence). The CDR3 reads CASSYQAEQNSPLHF. The CDR3 DNA sequence: TGTGCCAGCAGTTATCAGGCGGAGCAAAATTCACCCCTCCACTTT.

The V call is TRBV28, the J call TRBJ2-3, with D unclear. CDR1 is MDHEN, CDR2 SYDVKM, per germline. The CDR3 has 14 amino acids. V shed 3 bases and J shed 6 bases, with 13 bases lying between them. The CDR3, as DNA: TGTGCCAGCAGTTTTAATAGTCTCGGTGATACGCAGTATTTT. As protein: CASSFNSLGDTQYF.

V gene TRBV29-1 combines with J gene TRBJ1-2, with TRBD1 as a possible D gene (6 bases). The CDR3 runs to 12 residues. The germline gives CDR1 SQVTM, CDR2 ANQGSEA. Trimming stripped 5 bases from V and 3 bases from J, with 10 bases between. CDR3 nucleotide sequence: TGCAGCGTTACGGGGGCCGACTATGGCTACACCTTC. Protein product: CSVTGADYGYTF.

The chain employs TRBV19 and TRBJ2-5, with 7 positions matching TRBD2. This CDR3 is built from 17 residues. J lost 7 bases, V lost 0 bases, and 14 bases had no gene match. Germline CDR1 LNHDA, CDR2 SQIVND (reference sequence). CDR3 bases: TGTGCCAGTAGTATAGAGGGAGGGGACGGTTCCTGGGGGACCCAGTACTTC. Translating gives CASSIEGGDGSWGTQYF.

This clone was detected only once. The chain links TRBV30 to TRBJ2-1, with 8 bases identical to TRBD2. J lost 4 bases, V lost 5 bases, and 4 bases had no gene match. Germline V gives CDR1 GTSNPN, CDR2 SVGIG (reference sequence). This CDR3 is built from 13 residues. The CDR3 bases are TGTGCCTGGGGACAGCGGGAGTACAATGAGCAGTTCTTC. Its translation: CAWGQREYNEQFF.

This clone was observed a single time. This chain connects TRBV7-2 to TRBJ2-1; 11 bases map to TRBD2. Germline lookup yields CDR1 SGHTA and CDR2 FQGNSA. The junction had 9 bases not matched to a gene; V was cut back by 8 bases and J by 9 bases. The CDR3 has 14 amino acids. The CDR3 coding sequence is TGTGCCAGCCGGGGTAGGCTAGCGGGAGGTGAGCAGTTCTTC. Amino acid sequence: CASRGRLAGGEQFF.